This TCR beta chain was captured in a study of T cells after yellow fever vaccination. Regarding the study as a whole: Compared with primary, the secondary response was weaker and peaked at day 5, not 15.

This clonotype was observed once. Its specificity is not known. The CDR3 length is 15 residues. Trimming removed 1 base from V and 6 bases from J, with 15 bases in between. CDR1 MNHEY and CDR2 SVGEGT come from the germline V gene. TCRdb re-called the 5' RACE reads with MiXCR, one entry per CDR3 protein. The data show approximately 550,000 distinct CDR3 sequences, 15% to 20% seen once. The material was PBMCs, obtained 15 days after the yellow fever booster vaccination. V usage is TRBV6-2 or TRBV6-3 and J usage is TRBJ1-1; D may be TRBD1 (6 bases). The TCR was taken from a man aged 25-40 years who received the YFV17D yellow fever vaccine. The DNA of the CDR3 is TGTGCCAGCAGTTACTTTGGGGGCGGCTCACCTGAAGCTTTCTTT. Its translation: CASSYFGGGSPEAFF.